This T cell receptor (beta chain) was observed in a study of T cell responses to AZD1222 COVID-19 vaccine. For the study at large: Combined were second doses at about 4 or about 12 weeks. Overall study results and limits: Spike-specific TCR breadth and depth went up after people got two AZD1222 doses. Donors, mostly white British, included more females; clonal diversity was possibly underestimated.

Of note for this clone: Its antigen is not identified.

Repertoires were generated with immunoSEQ multiplex PCR, while TCRdb's copy carries only in-frame clones and drops some. The data show about 150,000 clones, 75% to 95% seen once. This TCR was sampled from an adult in good health. Sequencing used peripheral blood, obtained on day 0 of AZD1222 vaccination.

CDR3 region: CAWKQGSYEQYF. The CDR3 coding sequence is TGTGCCTGGAAACAGGGGTCCTACGAGCAGTACTTC. The V gene is TRBV30, the J gene TRBJ2-7; 7 bases fit TRBD1. V trimming: 4 bases; J trimming: 1 base; junction bases outside the gene matches: 1. The germline V gene encodes CDR1 GTSNPN and CDR2 SVGIG (reference sequence). There are 12 residues in the CDR3.